This T cell receptor (beta chain) was captured in a study of blood T cell repertoires in COVID-19. Sequencing was performed with immunoSEQ multiplex PCR; in TCRdb, only in-frame clones are kept and a portion is missing. Among 360,000 or so clones, 75% to 90% were seen once, and the ten largest hold about 5%. V was cut by 6 bases and J by 5 bases, with 13 bases left in between. The CDR3 runs to 13 residues. This clone was found once. Other DNA variants within this sample encode the same CDR3. Sequenced: PBMCs or T cells enriched from blood (not recorded which). This sequence originates from a woman aged 45-59 years who had recovered from COVID-19. This chain uses TRBV12-3 or TRBV12-4 with TRBJ1-1; TRBD1 might be the D (6 bases). The CDR3 nucleotides read TGTGCCAGCAGCCTAGGGGGGGGGACTGAAGCTTTCTTT. Translated, it gives CASSLGGGTEAFF.